The sequence of this TCR beta chain was determined in a study of blood T cells in healthy people across ages. Whole-study results and caveats: The diversity estimates, figures obtained from one million T cells, were considered underestimates.

Germline V gene sequence: CDR1 DFQATT, CDR2 SNEGSKA (reference sequence). The junction had 15 bases not matched to a gene; V was cut back by 7 bases and J by 10 bases. This CDR3 spans 13 amino acids. About this clonotype: Its antigen is currently unknown.

With a J-beta primer mix and a sample-barcoded 5' primer, a second PCR ran about 6 to 11 cycles. TCRdb ran MiXCR on the 5' RACE reads and lists one entry per CDR3 protein. The profile shows around 1,900,000 distinct CDR3 sequences, about two fifths of them singletons. V usage is TRBV20-1 and J usage is TRBJ1-1, with TRBD1 matching over 7 bases. This sequence originates from a human donor in good health. Input material: blood. This CDR3 reads CSVPAGQRYGAFF. CDR3 DNA: TGCAGTGTTCCCGCGGGACAGCGATATGGAGCTTTCTTT.